This TCR beta chain was recovered during a study of T cell responses to AZD1222 COVID-19 vaccine. General observations from the study: Reports say nearly half of spike-specific TCRs go after unmutated variant regions. Compared with day 0, the breadth and depth of the Spike-specific TCR repertoire rose significantly after two doses of AZD1222. CD4 TCRs covered the whole spike, strongest at regions 160-218 and 743-854.

Repertoires were generated with immunoSEQ multiplex PCR, while TCRdb's copy carries only in-frame clones and drops some. The data show tens of thousands of clones, over 75% seen once. Germline V CDR1 and CDR2: SGHTA, FQGNSA. J was trimmed by 0 bases and V by 1 base; bases with no gene match: 3. The CDR3 is 16 amino acids. Note on this clone: Its antigen is unknown.

Sample: peripheral blood, taken 28 days after the second AZD1222 dose. This chain uses TRBV7-2 with TRBJ2-1; the match to TRBD1 covers 7 bases. The receptor comes from an adult who received the AZD1222 COVID-19 vaccine. Written as DNA, the CDR3 is TGTGCCAGCAGCTTAGGGGGACAGAGCTCCTACAATGAGCAGTTCTTC. It translates to CASSLGGQSSYNEQFF.